These 13 T cell receptor beta chains were all obtained from the same sample, sequenced in a study of T cells in Graves' hyperthyroidism and ophthalmopathy. Authors of the study amplified TCR beta CDR3 regions from RNA transcripts. The HTBI primer set was used in a first-round RT-PCR of the TCR CDR3. One entry per CDR3 protein, called by TCRdb with MiXCR from the multiplex PCR reads. Of around 700,000 distinct CDR3 sequences listed, roughly a sixth are singletons. The sequencing input was blood. These receptors all stem from a woman in her forties or fifties with Graves' hyperthyroidism that later progressed to Graves' ophthalmopathy.

This chain joins TRBV27 and TRBJ2-3; 11 nucleotides align to TRBD2. CDR3 size: 15 residues. J was trimmed by 6 bases and V by 2 bases; bases with no gene match: 4. Looked up from germline, CDR1 is MNHEY and CDR2 is SMNVEV (reference sequence). CDR3 in DNA: TGTGCCAGCAGTTTAATAGCGGGGGGGAGGGATACGCAGTATTTT. Protein product: CASSLIAGGRDTQYF.

V is TRBV10-3 and J is TRBJ1-1; D is uncertain. The germline V gene has CDR1 ENHRY and CDR2 SYGVKD. The V gene lost 5 bases and the J gene lost 4 bases, with 14 bases spanning the gap. The CDR3 runs 14 residues. This CDR3 is CAISPGSQGTEAFF. The CDR3 DNA follows: TGTGCCATCAGTCCCGGGAGCCAAGGCACTGAAGCTTTCTTT.

This clonotype showed up many times. The V gene is TRBV3-1, the J gene TRBJ1-1; no clear D gene. This CDR3 has 13 amino acids. V shed 1 base and J shed 5 bases, with 8 bases lying between them. From germline, CDR1 is LGHDT and CDR2 YNNKEL (reference sequence). This chain's CDR3 is CASSQVGRTEAFF. CDR3 bases: TGTGCCAGCAGCCAAGTCGGTCGGACTGAAGCTTTCTTT.

To note about this clonotype: A read error may be the cause here, since a much bigger clone is one base away. The V call is TRBV3-1, the J call TRBJ2-1; perhaps TRBD1 as D (6 bases). This CDR3 spans 16 amino acids. Germline assignment: CDR1 LGHDT and CDR2 YNNKEL (reference sequence). DNA of the CDR3: TGTGCCAGCGGCCAGGGCGACAGGTTCCTCGGCAATGAGCAGTTCTTC. Translated: CASGQGDRFLGNEQFF.

This clonotype has at least ten counts. The chain employs TRBV6-1 and TRBJ2-3, with 9 bases matching TRBD2. J was trimmed by 3 bases and V by 5 bases; bases with no gene match: 9. Germline loops: CDR1 MNHNS, CDR2 SASEGT. CDR3 length: 16 amino acids. The CDR3 nucleotides read TGTGCCAGCAGTACCCCTAAGCTAGCGGGGACAGATACGCAGTATTTT. Its protein product is CASSTPKLAGTDTQYF.

Many counts were recorded for this clonotype. The genes are TRBV12-3 or TRBV12-4 and TRBJ1-4; TRBD1 is a possible D gene (5 bases). This CDR3 is 15 amino acids long. V was pared by 6 bases and J by 7 bases, with 18 bases between. CDR3 amino acids: CASSPGRGWVEKLFF. CDR3 sequence (DNA): TGTGCCAGCAGCCCCGGAAGGGGATGGGTTGAAAAACTGTTTTTT.

The sample holds a few counts of this clonotype. The gene calls are TRBV2 and TRBJ1-2; no firm D call. Germline loops: CDR1 SNHLY, CDR2 FYNNEI. CDR3 length equals 15 residues. Trimming removed 3 bases from V and 8 bases from J, with 19 bases in between. This CDR3 is CASSDSRSLTKGYTF. The CDR3 bases are TGTGCCAGCAGTGATAGTCGGAGCCTTACTAAGGGCTACACCTTC.

This clonotype was detected once. The V call is TRBV6-2 or TRBV6-3, the J call TRBJ2-3; TRBD2 aligns across 8 bases. The CDR3 has 18 residues. Trimming took 7 bases from V and 1 from J; bases not matched to a gene: 16. CDR1 and CDR2 (germline): MNHEY, SVGEGT. DNA for the CDR3: TGTGCCAGCAATTCGGGAATCAGCGGGGGTCCTCGCACAGATACGCAGTATTTT. As protein: CASNSGISGGPRTDTQYF.

This clonotype was seen repeatedly, ten times or more. J is TRBJ1-5 and V is TRBV12-3 or TRBV12-4, with D perhaps matching TRBD1 (5 bases). Trimming took 5 bases from V and 7 from J, leaving 18 bases between them. The length of the CDR3 is 15 residues. CDR3 sequence (DNA): TGTGCCAGCAGTCCACGTAGACCGGGGCGCCAGCCCCAGCATTTT. Translated, it gives CASSPRRPGRQPQHF.

The chain couples TRBV4-1 to TRBJ1-5; D ambiguous. Trimming removed 0 bases at V and 11 bases at J, with 14 bases between. The germline V gene encodes CDR1 MGHRA and CDR2 YSYEKL. The CDR3 has 14 amino acids. CDR3 in DNA: TGCGCCAGCAGCCAAGACTTAATCGTCTCGTCCCAGCATTTT. Amino acids: CASSQDLIVSSQHF.

The chain carries TRBV12-3 or TRBV12-4 and TRBJ2-5; 7 bases agree with TRBD1. The ends lost 2 bases at V and 3 bases at J; junction bases unmatched: 12. The CDR3 runs 17 residues. The CDR3 coding sequence is TGTGCCAGCAGTTTATATAGATATGGGACAGAGAAAGAGACCCAGTACTTC. Translated, it gives CASSLYRYGTEKETQYF.

The rearrangement links TRBV30 to TRBJ2-7; the match to TRBD1 covers 9 bases. J lost 4 bases, V lost 3 bases, and 10 bases had no gene match. The CDR3 is 15 residues long. The V gene's germline CDR1 is GTSNPN and CDR2 SVGIG (reference sequence). This chain's CDR3 is CAWRPGTGRSYEQYF. The DNA for the CDR3 is TGTGCCTGGAGGCCCGGGACAGGGAGAAGTTACGAGCAGTACTTC.

This clonotype appeared many times. This chain uses TRBV5-1 with TRBJ1-5; no firm D call. Trimming shortened V by 0 bases and J by 7 bases, and 8 bases separated the two germline ends. CDR3 length: 13 amino acids. Germline loops: CDR1 SGHRS, CDR2 YFSETQ. The CDR3 here is CASSLGAGQPQHF. CDR3 DNA sequence: TGCGCCAGCAGCTTGGGGGCTGGACAGCCCCAGCATTTT.